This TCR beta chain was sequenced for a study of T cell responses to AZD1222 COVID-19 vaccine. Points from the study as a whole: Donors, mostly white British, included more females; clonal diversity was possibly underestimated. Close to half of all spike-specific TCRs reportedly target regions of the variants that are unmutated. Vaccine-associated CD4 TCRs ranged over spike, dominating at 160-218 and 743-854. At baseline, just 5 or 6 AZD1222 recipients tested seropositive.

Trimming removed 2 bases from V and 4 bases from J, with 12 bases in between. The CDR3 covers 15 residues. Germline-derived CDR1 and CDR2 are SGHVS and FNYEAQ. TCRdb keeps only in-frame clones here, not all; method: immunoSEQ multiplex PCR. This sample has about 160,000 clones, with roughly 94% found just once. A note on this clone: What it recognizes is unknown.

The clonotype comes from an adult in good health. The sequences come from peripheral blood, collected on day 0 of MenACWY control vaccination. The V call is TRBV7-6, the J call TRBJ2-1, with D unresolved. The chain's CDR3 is CASSLLGQTYNEQFF. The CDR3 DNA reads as TGTGCCAGCAGCTTACTCGGGCAGACTTACAATGAGCAGTTCTTC.